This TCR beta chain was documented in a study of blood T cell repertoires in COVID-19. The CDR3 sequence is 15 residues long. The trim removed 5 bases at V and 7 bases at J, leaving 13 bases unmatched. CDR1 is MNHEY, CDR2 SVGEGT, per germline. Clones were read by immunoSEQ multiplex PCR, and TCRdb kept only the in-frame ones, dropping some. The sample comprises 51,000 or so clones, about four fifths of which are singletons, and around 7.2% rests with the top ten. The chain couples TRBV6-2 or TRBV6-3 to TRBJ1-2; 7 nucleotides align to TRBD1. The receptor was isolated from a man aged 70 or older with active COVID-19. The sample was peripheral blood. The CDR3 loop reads CASSPLAAGGGGYTF. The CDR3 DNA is TGTGCCAGCAGTCCCCTGGCCGCAGGGGGTGGTGGCTACACCTTC.